The rows below give T cell receptor beta chains drawn from one sample of a study of PD-1 blockade in classical Hodgkin lymphoma. The assay was immunoSEQ multiplex PCR, and TCRdb's table has in-frame clones only and misses some. This table holds 25,000 to 30,000 clones, around four fifths found once. The sample in question was peripheral blood mononuclear cells (PBMCs), obtained before the second cycle of nivolumab. These receptor sequences come from a human donor with classical Hodgkin lymphoma. Each CDR3 is given with its conserved first and last residue. D genes are given only for firm matches. Some rows mark clone size as missing; the rest say once, few, many or name a class of expanded clone.

d_gene,v_gene,abundance,j_gene,CDR3aa,CDR3nt
-,TRBV5-1,once,TRBJ2-7,CASSLEARGVPYEQYF,TGCGCCAGCAGCCTGGAGGCCAGGGGAGTCCCCTACGAGCAGTACTTC
-,TRBV7-9,-,TRBJ2-3,CAGVSTDTQYF,TGTGCCGGGGTTAGCACAGATACGCAGTATTTT
-,TRBV2,medium-sized,TRBJ1-5,CASSEESGRRQPQHF,TGTGCCAGCAGTGAAGAGTCAGGGAGGCGACAGCCCCAGCATTTT
-,TRBV21-1,few,TRBJ1-1,CASRPRGYGFF,TGTGCCAGCAGACCCAGGGGATACGGTTTCTTT
-,TRBV2,-,TRBJ2-1,CASSEREFGQFF,TGTGCCAGCAGTGAAAGAGAGTTCGGGCAGTTCTTC
TRBD1,TRBV5-5,-,TRBJ2-1,CASSSFRDRVFNEQFF,TGTGCCAGCAGCTCGTTCCGGGACAGGGTGTTCAATGAGCAGTTCTTC
TRBD1,TRBV5-4,-,TRBJ2-7,CASSFGQGADEQYF,TGTGCCAGCAGCTTCGGACAGGGGGCCGATGAGCAGTACTTC
-,TRBV4-3,-,TRBJ2-3,CASSQAIGSSTDTQYF,TGCGCCAGCAGCCAAGCAATCGGGTCTAGCACAGATACGCAGTATTTT
TRBD2,TRBV4-2,-,TRBJ2-1,CASSQVLLAGANNEQFF,TGTGCCAGCAGCCAAGTCCTCCTAGCGGGGGCGAACAATGAGCAGTTCTTC
TRBD2,TRBV6-1,few,TRBJ2-5,CASSLLAGGKETQYF,TGTGCCAGCAGCCTACTAGCGGGGGGGAAAGAGACCCAGTACTTC